The T cell receptor beta chain described here comes from a study of T-cell reconstitution after alpha-beta-depleted transplantation in children. CDR3 length: 18 amino acids. The ends were cut back, 0 bases at V and 9 bases at J, with 24 bases in the middle. Germline V CDR1 and CDR2: MNHEY, SVGAGI. Findings of the study overall: At around two months after transplant, the alpha-beta T cells were reportedly derived from several hundred expanded clones that came from non-depleted graft cells.

Comment on this clonotype: Its antigen is undetermined.

Unique molecular identifiers were used to barcode this TCRbeta library. TCRdb reanalysed the PCR reads using MiXCR and keeps one entry per CDR3 protein. The table shows about 420,000 distinct CDR3 sequences, with about a sixth occurring only once. V usage is TRBV6-5 and J usage is TRBJ2-1; tentative D call: TRBD2 (6 bases). Sequencing was performed on PBMCs, mostly from graft donor cells, taken 360 days after TCRalphabeta/CD19-depleted stem cell transplant. This clonotype was sampled from a boy younger than two who had a stem cell transplant for Wiskott-Aldrich syndrome, so the T cells may come from the graft donor. CDR3 sequence (DNA): TGTGCCAGCAGTTACTCGAAGGAGCGGGCTAGTATGGTCCCTGAGCAGTTCTTC. Encoded protein: CASSYSKERASMVPEQFF.